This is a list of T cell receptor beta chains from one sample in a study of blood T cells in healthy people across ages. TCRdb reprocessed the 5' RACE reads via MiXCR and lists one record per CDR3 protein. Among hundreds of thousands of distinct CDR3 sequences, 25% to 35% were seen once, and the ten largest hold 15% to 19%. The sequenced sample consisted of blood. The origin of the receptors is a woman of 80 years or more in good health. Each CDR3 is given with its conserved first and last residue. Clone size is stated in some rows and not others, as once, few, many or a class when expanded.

CDR3 protein: CATMGGSSEKLFF
clone size: many
V gene: TRBV6-5
J gene: TRBJ1-4

CDR3 protein: CASSLAKAGRSSYNSPLHF
clone size: few
V gene: TRBV7-9
J gene: TRBJ1-6

CDR3 protein: CASSVLGEGYNEQFF
clone size: many
V gene: TRBV6-1
J gene: TRBJ2-1

CDR3 protein: CASTDMGLSDEQFF
clone size: many
V gene: TRBV6-5
J gene: TRBJ2-1

CDR3 protein: CASSPLRTGVSGYTF
clone size: -
V gene: TRBV7-2
J gene: TRBJ1-2

CDR3 protein: CASSKSEGAGNKEQFF
clone size: -
V gene: TRBV7-8
J gene: TRBJ2-1

CDR3 protein: CASRPTGGPARTNEKLFF
clone size: many
V gene: TRBV6-1
J gene: TRBJ1-4

CDR3 protein: CASSFRTWAGGRDTEAFF
clone size: -
V gene: TRBV5-6
J gene: TRBJ1-1

CDR3 protein: CASTRDRVNSPLHF
clone size: few
V gene: TRBV7-2
J gene: TRBJ1-6

CDR3 protein: CASSFTGDRETQYF
clone size: many
V gene: TRBV5-1
J gene: TRBJ2-5

CDR3 protein: CASSPGQANEQFF
clone size: few
V gene: TRBV5-1
J gene: TRBJ2-1

CDR3 protein: CSAPWDGGGGAEAFF
clone size: few
V gene: TRBV20-1
J gene: TRBJ1-1

CDR3 protein: CSVRRYQETQYF
clone size: -
V gene: TRBV29-1
J gene: TRBJ2-5

CDR3 protein: CASSVAAGGSYEQYF
clone size: many
V gene: TRBV9
J gene: TRBJ2-7

CDR3 protein: CASSLYGGSTEAFF
clone size: -
V gene: TRBV5-4
J gene: TRBJ1-1

CDR3 protein: CSAREQGVYYGYTF
clone size: -
V gene: TRBV20-1
J gene: TRBJ1-2

CDR3 protein: CASSLGSGKESRSYGYTF
clone size: few
V gene: TRBV7-2
J gene: TRBJ1-2

CDR3 protein: CASSQRESNYGYTF
clone size: many
V gene: TRBV3-1
J gene: TRBJ1-2

CDR3 protein: CASSSGQGGPRDTQYF
clone size: -
V gene: TRBV6-4
J gene: TRBJ2-3

CDR3 protein: CSASPLSEQFF
clone size: -
V gene: TRBV20-1
J gene: TRBJ2-1

CDR3 protein: CASSSRDSLSYNEQFF
clone size: many
V gene: TRBV7-3
J gene: TRBJ2-1

CDR3 protein: CASSSRLAGGREQYF
clone size: many
V gene: TRBV7-2
J gene: TRBJ2-7

CDR3 protein: CASSLWQGSYNEQFF
clone size: -
V gene: TRBV27
J gene: TRBJ2-1

CDR3 protein: CASSQVLEAYNEQFF
clone size: -
V gene: TRBV3-1
J gene: TRBJ2-1

CDR3 protein: CASSFEVGRKNTEAFF
clone size: many
V gene: TRBV5-1
J gene: TRBJ1-1

CDR3 protein: CASSVADYGYTF
clone size: many
V gene: TRBV2
J gene: TRBJ1-2

CDR3 protein: CASSLRASDSPLHF
clone size: few
V gene: TRBV12-3/TRBV12-4
J gene: TRBJ1-6

CDR3 protein: CASSYSKGKVEAFF
clone size: many
V gene: TRBV6-6
J gene: TRBJ1-1

CDR3 protein: CASSSGLATGADTQYF
clone size: many
V gene: TRBV7-2
J gene: TRBJ2-3

CDR3 protein: CASSEDVGEGSPLHF
clone size: -
V gene: TRBV6-1
J gene: TRBJ1-6

CDR3 protein: CASSQTPDGYPSYEQYF
clone size: -
V gene: TRBV4-1
J gene: TRBJ2-7

CDR3 protein: CASSLARGGHQETQYF
clone size: many
V gene: TRBV12-3/TRBV12-4
J gene: TRBJ2-5

CDR3 protein: CASSPVVAGDTGELFF
clone size: many
V gene: TRBV5-1
J gene: TRBJ2-2

CDR3 protein: CSAIGLAGLDEQFF
clone size: many
V gene: TRBV20-1
J gene: TRBJ2-1

CDR3 protein: CASSQQLNTEAFF
clone size: few
V gene: TRBV14
J gene: TRBJ1-1

CDR3 protein: CASSLGTRQEAQYF
clone size: -
V gene: TRBV18
J gene: TRBJ2-5

CDR3 protein: CASSLDRGSNEKLFF
clone size: few
V gene: TRBV5-1
J gene: TRBJ1-4

CDR3 protein: CASSNRGGTLEQYF
clone size: few
V gene: TRBV4-1
J gene: TRBJ2-5

CDR3 protein: CSARGGGNTDTQYF
clone size: many
V gene: TRBV20-1
J gene: TRBJ2-3

CDR3 protein: CATSRGMYNEQFF
clone size: -
V gene: TRBV15
J gene: TRBJ2-1

CDR3 protein: CSARGSSGGTYNEQFF
clone size: once
V gene: TRBV20-1
J gene: TRBJ2-1

CDR3 protein: CATSRDRALTSNYGYTF
clone size: many
V gene: TRBV15
J gene: TRBJ1-2

CDR3 protein: CSAITPLAGGTDTQYF
clone size: many
V gene: TRBV20-1
J gene: TRBJ2-3

CDR3 protein: CASSSSPGQGYGYTF
clone size: many
V gene: TRBV7-2
J gene: TRBJ1-2

CDR3 protein: CSARVGGPGRIYEQYF
clone size: -
V gene: TRBV20-1
J gene: TRBJ2-7

CDR3 protein: CASTTGSHQPQHF
clone size: -
V gene: TRBV4-3
J gene: TRBJ1-5

CDR3 protein: CASSPDGRGGGYTF
clone size: few
V gene: TRBV28
J gene: TRBJ1-2

CDR3 protein: CASSSGQVDPGELFF
clone size: few
V gene: TRBV7-2
J gene: TRBJ2-2

CDR3 protein: CATSSVLHTGTEAFF
clone size: -
V gene: TRBV15
J gene: TRBJ1-1

CDR3 protein: CASSAGGRRGYTF
clone size: many
V gene: TRBV7-9
J gene: TRBJ1-2

CDR3 protein: CASSLARGRTEAFF
clone size: many
V gene: TRBV5-1
J gene: TRBJ1-1

CDR3 protein: CASTPRQGLNQSQHF
clone size: -
V gene: TRBV12-3/TRBV12-4
J gene: TRBJ1-5

CDR3 protein: CASSGSPGGSGNEKLFF
clone size: -
V gene: TRBV2
J gene: TRBJ1-4

CDR3 protein: CSIYATGRADTQYF
clone size: many
V gene: TRBV29-1
J gene: TRBJ2-3

CDR3 protein: CASSQKVQGFQPQHF
clone size: few
V gene: TRBV4-3
J gene: TRBJ1-5

CDR3 protein: CASSPVQRYEQYF
clone size: -
V gene: TRBV6-6
J gene: TRBJ2-7

CDR3 protein: CASSLVDRVEEQYF
clone size: many
V gene: TRBV27
J gene: TRBJ2-7

CDR3 protein: CAGSGGQGRSSPLHF
clone size: few
V gene: TRBV3-1
J gene: TRBJ1-6

CDR3 protein: CASSPQTGSGYTF
clone size: many
V gene: TRBV11-2
J gene: TRBJ1-2